A single sample gave rise to the 18 T cell receptor beta chains below, sequenced in a study of T cells after somatic rescue of genetic block. Data came from immunoSEQ multiplex PCR; TCRdb stores just in-frame clones and leaves some out. The sample carries some 74,000 clones, roughly 93% recorded once. Sequencing input: peripheral blood mononuclear cells (PBMCs). These receptor sequences come from a man aged 25 to 45.

This chain connects TRBV6-5 to TRBJ2-5; weak D call: TRBD2 (6 bases). V shed 7 bases and J shed 5 bases, with 20 bases lying between them. CDR1 is MNHEY, CDR2 SVGAGI, per germline. The CDR3 covers 15 residues. The CDR3 spells CASITRGGPGETQYF. In DNA form, the CDR3 reads TGTGCCAGCATCACCCGGGGAGGCCCGGGGGAGACCCAGTACTTC.

The chain combines TRBV7-9 with TRBJ1-5, with D possibly TRBD1 on 5 matching bases. The CDR3 is made up of 17 amino acids. From germline, CDR1 is SEHNR and CDR2 FQNEAQ (reference sequence). V dropped 0 bases and J dropped 7 bases, with 19 bases sitting between them. The CDR3 is CASSLAGRGTLGQPQHF. As DNA, the CDR3 is TGTGCCAGCAGCTTAGCTGGGAGGGGCACTTTGGGCCAGCCCCAGCATTTT.

This sequence joins TRBV10-1 and TRBJ2-7, with D perhaps TRBD1 or TRBD2 (5 bases each). Trimming shortened V by 6 bases and J by 5 bases, and 23 bases separated the two germline ends. The V gene's germline CDR1 is WNHNN and CDR2 SYGVQD (reference sequence). This CDR3 region has 16 residues. CDR3 bases: TGCGCCAGCAGCTTTAACCGGGACCCCATTCGGAACGAGCAGTACTTC. It translates to CASSFNRDPIRNEQYF.

Concerning this clone: The sample contains more than one DNA sequence encoding this CDR3. This chain uses TRBV25-1 with TRBJ1-2; D ambiguous. The ends were cut back, 1 base at V and 3 bases at J, with 9 bases in the middle. Germline assignment: CDR1 MGHDK and CDR2 SYGVNS. This CDR3 region has 14 residues. CDR3 bases: TGTGCCAGCAGTGAATTGGAGGGTGACTATGGCTACACCTTC. Translation gives CASSELEGDYGYTF.

The V and J genes are TRBV9 and TRBJ2-6; the D gene is possibly TRBD2 (5 bases). There are 15 residues in the CDR3. Per the germline V gene, CDR1 is SGDLS and CDR2 is YYNGEE. V was cut by 4 bases and J by 1 base, with 9 bases left in between. Written as DNA, the CDR3 is TGTGCCAGCAGCTACCGGACTTCTGGGGCCAACGTCCTGACTTTC. Protein sequence: CASSYRTSGANVLTF.

The chain couples TRBV2 to TRBJ2-3, with a possible D match to TRBD1 (6 bases). Germline CDR1 SNHLY, CDR2 FYNNEI. Trimming cost V 8 bases and J 1 base, with 22 bases left between them. This CDR3 is built from 17 residues. The CDR3 sequence is CASGLGPNPGGTDTQYF. CDR3 DNA sequence: TGTGCCAGCGGATTAGGGCCGAACCCAGGGGGCACAGATACGCAGTATTTT.

V gene TRBV6-5 combines with J gene TRBJ2-3; D uncertain. The V end was cut by 4 bases, the J end by 2 bases, with 16 bases between. Germline V CDR1 and CDR2: MNHEY, SVGAGI. The CDR3 covers 16 residues. In DNA, the CDR3 is TGTGCCAGCAGTTCCCCTCTTGGAACACACACAGATACGCAGTATTTT. Its translation: CASSSPLGTHTDTQYF.

The genes are TRBV20-1 and TRBJ2-1, with D unresolved. This CDR3 region has 11 residues. The V end lost 2 bases, the J end lost 10 bases, and 9 bases lay between the germline ends. Germline V gene lookup returns CDR1 DFQATT and CDR2 SNEGSKA (reference sequence). CDR3 region: CSARKTGEQFF. The CDR3 DNA is TGCAGTGCTAGAAAGACTGGGGAGCAGTTCTTC.

The rearrangement uses TRBV6-1 and TRBJ1-6; 8 nucleotides line up with TRBD1. Germline V gives CDR1 MNHNS, CDR2 SASEGT. After removal of 6 bases from V and 10 bases from J, the junction contained 11 bases not matched to a gene. The CDR3 contains 15 residues. CDR3 region: CASRPSDRGGSPLHF. CDR3 nucleotides: TGTGCCAGCAGGCCTTCCGACAGGGGCGGCTCACCCCTCCACTTT.

This chain uses TRBV10-1 with TRBJ2-5; 12 bases line up with TRBD2. With 5 bases clipped from V and 3 bases from J, the junction kept 10 bases outside the gene matches. Germline CDR1 reads WNHNN; CDR2 reads SYGVQD (reference sequence). This CDR3 is built from 17 residues. The chain's CDR3 is CASSTSGGISRKETQYF. The CDR3 DNA is TGCGCCAGCAGTACTAGCGGGGGGATTAGTAGAAAAGAGACCCAGTACTTC.

This chain connects TRBV27 to TRBJ2-1; TRBD2 matches at 9 bases. Germline CDR1 reads MNHEY; CDR2 reads SMNVEV (reference sequence). The CDR3 consists of 15 residues. The ends lost 10 bases at V and 5 bases at J; junction bases unmatched: 12. CDR3 in amino acids: CATRGSGGPNNEQFF. For the CDR3, the DNA is TGTGCCACCCGGGGTAGCGGGGGTCCTAACAATGAGCAGTTCTTC.

The chain couples TRBV19 to TRBJ1-1; 7 bases map to TRBD1. From germline, CDR1 is LNHDA and CDR2 SQIVND (reference sequence). The length of the CDR3 is 14 residues. V dropped 10 bases and J dropped 3; count of bases not matched to a gene: 11. The CDR3 protein is CATHTRGQHTEAFF. CDR3 in DNA: TGTGCCACCCATACCCGGGGACAGCACACTGAAGCTTTCTTT. The whole variable domain, filled in from reference TRBV19 and TRBJ1-1, reads DGGITQSPKYLFRKEGQNVTLSCEQNLNHDAMYWYRQDPGQGLRLIYYSQIVNDFQKGDIAEGYSVSREKKESFPLTVTSAQKNPTAFYLCATHTRGQHTEAFFGQGTRLTVV.

This clone has a single count. J is TRBJ2-1 and V is TRBV12-5; 8 bases agree with TRBD2. This CDR3 has 15 residues. Per the germline V gene, CDR1 is LGHNT and CDR2 is FRNRAP. The CDR3 protein is CATPEVRGGLDEQFF. CDR3 DNA: TGTGCCACGCCGGAAGTCCGGGGGGGCCTCGATGAGCAGTTCTTC.

The chain combines TRBV5-4 with TRBJ2-2; D call uncertain. Trimming left V 0 bases short and J 4 bases short, with 7 bases between. The CDR3 runs 14 residues. Germline V gene lookup returns CDR1 SGHNT and CDR2 YYREEE (reference sequence). The CDR3 DNA is TGTGCCAGCAGCTTGGACAGAGGCACCGGGGAGCTGTTTTTT. As protein: CASSLDRGTGELFF. The variable domain in full, with the rest retrieved from reference TRBV5-4 and TRBJ2-2, is ETGVTQSPTHLIKTRGQQVTLRCSSQSGHNTVSWYQQALGQGPQFIFQYYREEENGRGNFPPRFSGLQFPNYSSELNVNALELDDSALYLCASSLDRGTGELFFGEGSRLTVL.

The rearrangement links TRBV5-1 to TRBJ2-7; D unclear. CDR3 length: 14 residues. Trimming pared 4 bases from V and 2 bases from J, leaving 13 bases between. Germline loops: CDR1 SGHRS, CDR2 YFSETQ. CDR3 region: CASSHSVPPYEQYF. Here the CDR3 DNA reads TGCGCCAGCAGCCACAGCGTCCCACCCTACGAGCAGTACTTC.

The V gene is TRBV10-3, the J gene TRBJ2-3, with 10 bases lining up with TRBD2. V lost 6 bases and J lost 1; bases outside the gene matches: 7. This CDR3 has 16 amino acids. Germline CDR1 is ENHRY and CDR2 is SYGVKD. The CDR3 reads CAIRPEREGGTDTQYF. For the CDR3, the DNA is TGTGCCATCAGACCCGAGCGGGAGGGCGGCACAGATACGCAGTATTTT.

The chain links TRBV9 to TRBJ2-1; D not certain. The germline V and J ends were trimmed by 1 base and 0 bases, with 11 bases remaining between them. This CDR3 is 16 amino acids long. In germline, CDR1 is SGDLS, CDR2 YYNGEE. CDR3 coding DNA: TGTGCCAGCAGCGTAAGTGGCGGAAGCTCCTACAATGAGCAGTTCTTC. The encoded protein is CASSVSGGSSYNEQFF.

This chain links TRBV5-4 with TRBJ2-7; TRBD2 agrees at 9 bases. V was clipped by 4 bases and J by 1 base; unmatched bases: 6. The CDR3 length is 15 residues. In germline, CDR1 is SGHNT, CDR2 YYREEE (reference sequence). Written as DNA, the CDR3 is TGTGCCAGCAGCCACATAGCGGGGGTGTCCTACGAGCAGTACTTC. It translates to CASSHIAGVSYEQYF.